These 27 T cell receptor beta chains were all obtained from the same sample, sequenced in a study of CD8 T cells in ankylosing spondylitis. Their antigens remain unidentified. In TCRdb, the 5' RACE reads were re-called with MiXCR into one record per CDR3 protein. Of a few hundred thousand distinct CDR3 sequences in the sample, 18% are singletons; the top ten hold under 45%. General observations from the study: Blood from ankylosing spondylitis patients appeared to carry a characteristic eight-variant TCR beta motif.

The sequenced sample consisted of blood, either unsorted or a sorted T cell fraction (not recorded which). The source of these receptors is a male donor with ankylosing spondylitis.

Only a few counts were recorded for this clonotype. The chain couples TRBV4-1 to TRBJ2-4, with D perhaps TRBD1 or TRBD2 (5 bases each). Germline V gene data show CDR1 as MGHRA and CDR2 as YSYEKL. Trimming removed 1 base from V and 5 bases from J, with 15 bases in between. This CDR3 has 16 residues. The CDR3 loop is CASSQVSGMGENIQYF. DNA of the CDR3: TGCGCCAGCAGCCAAGTTTCAGGGATGGGGGAAAACATTCAGTACTTC.

The chain links TRBV29-1 to TRBJ2-7; the match to TRBD2 covers 10 bases. The germline V gene has CDR1 SQVTM and CDR2 ANQGSEA. Trimming removed 5 bases from V and 4 bases from J; junction bases left unmatched: 5. The CDR3 is made up of 13 amino acids. The CDR3: CSVTGTSVYEQYF. Written as DNA, the CDR3 is TGCAGCGTTACCGGGACTAGCGTTTACGAGCAGTACTTC.

This clonotype has only a few counts. The genes are TRBV4-3 and TRBJ1-5; D not certain. The CDR3 runs 15 residues. Trimming pared 0 bases from V and 8 bases from J, leaving 14 bases between. Germline loops: CDR1 LGHNA, CDR2 YSLEER. The CDR3 reads CASSQDGSVWEPQHF. As DNA, the CDR3 is TGCGCCAGCAGCCAAGATGGAAGCGTGTGGGAGCCCCAGCATTTT.

V and J are TRBV19 and TRBJ2-2, with 9 positions matching TRBD2. Unmatched junction bases numbered 10, after V lost 7 bases and J lost 7 bases. The CDR3 covers 15 residues. Looked up from germline, CDR1 is LNHDA and CDR2 is SQIVND (reference sequence). DNA of the CDR3: TGTGCCAGTACGCCCCTAGCGGGGTTGGGCGGGGAGCTGTTTTTT. Protein sequence: CASTPLAGLGGELFF.

This CDR3 is CASRGSRNTDTQYF. CDR3 DNA sequence: TGTGCCAGCCGAGGTAGCAGAAACACAGATACGCAGTATTTT. V gene TRBV21-1 combines with J gene TRBJ2-3. TRBV21-1 counts as a pseudogene. CDR3 size: 14 residues.

The genes are TRBV5-1 and TRBJ1-1, with 7 bases matching TRBD1. V shed 2 bases, J shed 4 bases, and the junction held 2 bases outside the gene matches. CDR1 is SGHRS, CDR2 YFSETQ, per germline. The length of the CDR3 is 13 residues. The CDR3 DNA reads TGCGCCAGCAGCTTCACAGGGGCCACTGAAGCTTTCTTT. Translated, it gives CASSFTGATEAFF.

This chain joins TRBV6-5 and TRBJ2-7; TRBD2 aligns across 9 bases. Germline V CDR1 and CDR2: MNHEY, SVGAGI. Trimming cost V 2 bases and J 0 bases; bases outside gene matches: 2. The CDR3 totals 15 residues. DNA of the CDR3: TGTGCCAGCAGTTACGATAGCGGGGGCTCCTACGAGCAGTACTTC. Translated, it gives CASSYDSGGSYEQYF.

This clonotype was seen more than once but under ten times. The J gene is TRBJ2-1, the V gene TRBV20-1; 8 bases fit TRBD2. Germline trimming cut 3 bases from V and 2 bases from J; bases unmatched to any gene: 9. The CDR3 covers 16 residues. Looked up from germline, CDR1 is DFQATT and CDR2 is SNEGSKA (reference sequence). The CDR3 coding sequence is TGCAGTGCTAGGGTCCGAGGCGGGAGGACCTACAATGAGCAGTTCTTC. Translation: CSARVRGGRTYNEQFF.

The chain links TRBV10-3 to TRBJ2-7, with TRBD2 matching 7 bases. Trimming removed 10 bases from V and 3 bases from J; junction bases left unmatched: 9. The CDR3 is 13 amino acids. Germline values: CDR1 ENHRY, CDR2 SYGVKD. Written as DNA, the CDR3 is TGTGCCACTCGGGCGGGAGAGCTCTACGAGCAGTACTTC. It yields the protein CATRAGELYEQYF.

This clonotype was seen only a few times. The chain uses TRBV25-1 and TRBJ2-1, with TRBD2 identical over 9 bases. Germline assignment: CDR1 MGHDK and CDR2 SYGVNS. The CDR3 covers 17 residues. J lost 1 base, V lost 5 bases, and 9 bases had no gene match. CDR3 residues: CASSRSSGMGSYNEQFF. In nucleotides, the CDR3 is TGTGCCAGCAGTCGATCTAGCGGGATGGGATCCTACAATGAGCAGTTCTTC.

The V and J genes are TRBV4-1 and TRBJ2-3, with 10 bases aligning to TRBD2. CDR1 is MGHRA, CDR2 YSYEKL, per germline. V shed 3 bases and J 2 bases; nucleotides not matched to a gene: 8. The CDR3 is 17 residues long. Here the CDR3 reads CASSQPLAGGYTDTQYF. The CDR3 DNA is TGCGCCAGCAGCCAGCCCTTAGCGGGGGGCTACACAGATACGCAGTATTTT.

The chain combines TRBV29-1 with TRBJ1-2; 10 bases are shared with TRBD1. CDR1 is SQVTM, CDR2 ANQGSEA, per germline. The V gene end was trimmed by 5 bases and the J gene end by 8 bases; junction bases not matched to a gene: 11. CDR3 size: 14 residues. The CDR3 sequence is CSVPRGQGQEGYTF. The CDR3 DNA follows: TGCAGCGTTCCGAGGGGACAGGGGCAAGAAGGCTACACCTTC.

V is TRBV5-1 and J is TRBJ1-2; D may be TRBD1 (5 bases). Trimming stripped 2 bases from V and 7 bases from J, with 18 bases between. Germline values: CDR1 SGHRS, CDR2 YFSETQ. There are 15 residues in the CDR3. In nucleotides, the CDR3 is TGCGCCAGCAGCTTTGAGACACCGGGGCACTTTGGCTACACCTTC. Translating it yields CASSFETPGHFGYTF.

The chain carries TRBV18 and TRBJ2-4; perhaps TRBD1 as D (6 bases). Trimming left V 4 bases short and J 1 base short, with 14 bases between. Germline lookup yields CDR1 KGHSH and CDR2 LQKENI. The CDR3 length is 16 residues. CDR3 bases: TGTGCCAGCTCACACAGGGTGTTTGGGGCCAAAAACATTCAGTACTTC. Protein product: CASSHRVFGAKNIQYF.

This chain connects TRBV14 to TRBJ1-1; perhaps TRBD1 as D (6 bases). CDR1 is SGHDN, CDR2 FVKESK, per germline. V lost 4 bases, J lost 5 bases, and 11 bases lay in between. The CDR3 covers 13 residues. This chain's CDR3 is CASSLFQGTEAFF. The CDR3 bases are TGTGCCAGCAGCCTATTCCAGGGGACTGAAGCTTTCTTT.

The gene calls are TRBV7-9 and TRBJ1-1; 10 nucleotides agree with TRBD1. The CDR3 sequence is 16 residues long. Germline CDR1 SEHNR, CDR2 FQNEAQ (reference sequence). J gave up 6 bases and V 2 bases, and 9 bases lay outside the gene matches. The CDR3 region has the DNA TGTGCCAGCAGCTTAAGAAGGACAGGGGGAACTGCTGAAGCTTTCTTT. Protein: CASSLRRTGGTAEAFF.

This chain joins TRBV7-9 and TRBJ1-1, with 7 bases fitting TRBD1. Germline values: CDR1 SEHNR, CDR2 FQNEAQ (reference sequence). CDR3 length equals 15 residues. V gave up 5 bases and J gave up 7 bases; unmatched junction bases: 13. The CDR3 is CASSPPQGGASEAFF. CDR3 nucleotide sequence: TGTGCCAGCAGCCCCCCCCAGGGGGGGGCTAGTGAAGCTTTCTTT.

This clonotype has only a few counts. This CDR3 reads CASSTGTGELFF. CDR3 sequence (DNA): TGTGCCAGCAGCACAGGGACCGGGGAGCTGTTTTTT. The rearrangement joins TRBV12-3 or TRBV12-4 to TRBJ2-2; tentatively, D is TRBD1 (6 bases). This CDR3 is 12 amino acids long. V was clipped by 6 bases and J by 5 bases, with 7 bases between them.

This clonotype was counted at least ten times. The rearrangement joins TRBV12-3 or TRBV12-4 to TRBJ1-1; D remains ambiguous. The V end was cut by 5 bases, the J end by 0 bases, with 16 bases between. CDR3 size: 16 residues. The CDR3 spells CASSPRRGRVNTEAFF. DNA for the CDR3: TGTGCCAGCAGTCCAAGACGAGGGAGGGTGAACACTGAAGCTTTCTTT.

This clonotype was detected only a few times. This rearrangement joins TRBV9 to TRBJ2-3; 7 nucleotides line up with TRBD2. The CDR3 loop spans 14 amino acids. The ends lost 6 bases at V and 8 bases at J; junction bases unmatched: 12. Germline CDR1 and CDR2: SGDLS and YYNGEE. CDR3 bases: TGTGCCAGCACGGGCGGGAGCATAGGTGGTACGCAGTATTTT. It codes for CASTGGSIGGTQYF.

CDR3 in DNA: TGTGCCAGCAGTGCCTCCAGGGGGTGGAACACTGAAGCTTTCTTT. It is translated as CASSASRGWNTEAFF. The V call is TRBV6-1, the J call TRBJ1-1; 7 positions match TRBD1. CDR3 length equals 15 residues. Per the germline V gene, CDR1 is MNHNS and CDR2 is SASEGT. The junction had 6 bases not matched to a gene; V was cut back by 4 bases and J by 1 base.

This sequence joins TRBV7-2 and TRBJ1-6; 7 bases agree with TRBD1. Per the germline V gene, CDR1 is SGHTA and CDR2 is FQGNSA. The CDR3 loop spans 17 amino acids. V was clipped by 3 bases and J by 6 bases; unmatched bases: 11. Here the CDR3 DNA reads TGTGCCAGCAGCTTTCGGGACAGTTTTTTTCCTAATTCACCCCTCCACTTT. Protein sequence: CASSFRDSFFPNSPLHF.

This clonotype was picked up a small number of times. The rearrangement joins TRBV24-1 to TRBJ1-2; D is perhaps TRBD1 (6 bases). V lost 0 bases, J lost 3 bases, and 7 bases lay in between. The length of the CDR3 is 14 residues. Germline V lookup: CDR1 KGHDR, CDR2 SFDVKD. In nucleotides, the CDR3 is TGTGCCACCAGTGATTTGGGGGGCGACTATGGCTACACCTTC. The encoded protein is CATSDLGGDYGYTF.

The chain joins TRBV29-1 to TRBJ2-3; D gene unclear. V lost 2 bases to trimming and J lost 6 bases, with 9 bases between them. In germline, CDR1 is SQVTM, CDR2 ANQGSEA. The CDR3 is 12 residues long. CDR3 in amino acids: CSVEHTGDTQYF. CDR3 in DNA: TGCAGCGTTGAACATACCGGTGATACGCAGTATTTT.

In this sample, this clonotype turned up a few times. The chain carries TRBV10-3 and TRBJ2-1; TRBD2 is a possible D gene (5 bases). CDR3 length equals 13 residues. The germline V gene has CDR1 ENHRY and CDR2 SYGVKD. Trimming left V 2 bases short and J 3 bases short, with 5 bases between. The CDR3 DNA reads TGTGCCATCAGTGAGGGACTCTACAATGAGCAGTTCTTC. It translates to CAISEGLYNEQFF.

This clonotype was found many times. The chain recombines TRBV28 with TRBJ1-1; the D is unclear. V was pared by 2 bases and J by 2 bases, with 9 bases between. CDR3 length: 14 residues. Per germline, CDR1 MDHEN and CDR2 SYDVKM. In nucleotides, the CDR3 is TGTGCCAGCAGTTTAGGCCGGACTAACACTGAAGCTTTCTTT. Encoded protein: CASSLGRTNTEAFF.

There are many counts of this clonotype. V and J are TRBV5-1 and TRBJ2-1; 12 bases match TRBD1. The CDR3 has 15 amino acids. Per the germline V gene, CDR1 is SGHRS and CDR2 is YFSETQ. V was pared by 5 bases and J by 6 bases, with 6 bases of the junction left unmatched. CDR3 bases: TGCGCCAGCAGTTCCGGGACAGGGGGCCCCAATGAGCAGTTCTTC. Its translation is CASSSGTGGPNEQFF.